Listed below are T cell receptor beta chains from one sample, sequenced in a study of cytomegalovirus exposure and HLA in healthy donors. Assay used: immunoSEQ multiplex PCR; TCRdb lists only in-frame clones, some missing. Among some 120,000 clones listed, under 85% were seen once. Sequenced: PBMCs. The receptor source for this set is a man aged 35 to 55 in good health and CMV-seropositive. The CDR3 runs from the conserved cysteine through the conserved F or W. The D gene is left open where the match is weak. Clone size is shown for a subset of rows, as once, few, many or a class of expanded clone.

D | size | J | V | CDR3 | DNA
- | few | TRBJ2-7 | TRBV5-4 | CASSPPGYRGEQYF | TGTGCCAGCAGCCCGCCGGGATATAGGGGGGAGCAGTACTTC
- | - | TRBJ1-2 | TRBV11-3 | CASAKDSSNYGYTF | TGTGCCAGCGCTAAAGACTCATCTAACTATGGCTACACCTTC
- | once | TRBJ2-7 | TRBV6-1 | CASSEQGIYEQYF | TGTGCCAGCAGTGAACAGGGTATCTACGAGCAGTACTTC
- | - | TRBJ1-1 | TRBV7-2 | CASTFPRNTEAFF | TGTGCCAGCACCTTCCCCAGGAACACTGAAGCTTTCTTT
TRBD1 | - | TRBJ2-7 | TRBV4-2 | CASSQGAPGQGGYEQYF | TGTGCCAGCAGCCAAGGGGCTCCCGGACAGGGTGGCTACGAGCAGTACTTC
- | - | TRBJ2-1 | TRBV7-9 | CATFRGRGAGGFF | TGTGCCACATTTCGGGGCAGGGGGGCTGGGGGGTTCTTC
TRBD1 | once | TRBJ2-5 | TRBV18 | CASSPTGKQETQYF | TGTGCCAGCTCACCGACAGGGAAACAAGAGACCCAGTACTTC
TRBD1 | - | TRBJ1-2 | TRBV28 | CASSLVRGRGNYGYTF | TGTGCCAGCAGTTTAGTTCGCGGCAGGGGGAACTATGGCTACACCTTC
- | once | TRBJ1-5 | TRBV6-6 | CASSYRGSNQPQHF | TGTGCCAGCAGTTACAGGGGTAGCAATCAGCCCCAGCATTTT
- | once | TRBJ1-5 | TRBV25-1 | CASSDHRERQPQHF | TGTGCCAGCAGTGACCACAGGGAACGTCAGCCCCAGCATTTT
TRBD2 | - | TRBJ2-4 | TRBV4-1 | CASSPQRGGGQVAKNIQYF | TGCGCCAGCAGTCCCCAGAGGGGCGGGGGGCAAGTAGCCAAAAACATTCAGTACTTC
TRBD1 | - | TRBJ2-5 | TRBV7-2 | CASSTGGRETQYF | TGTGCCAGCAGTACAGGGGGCCGGGAGACCCAGTACTTC